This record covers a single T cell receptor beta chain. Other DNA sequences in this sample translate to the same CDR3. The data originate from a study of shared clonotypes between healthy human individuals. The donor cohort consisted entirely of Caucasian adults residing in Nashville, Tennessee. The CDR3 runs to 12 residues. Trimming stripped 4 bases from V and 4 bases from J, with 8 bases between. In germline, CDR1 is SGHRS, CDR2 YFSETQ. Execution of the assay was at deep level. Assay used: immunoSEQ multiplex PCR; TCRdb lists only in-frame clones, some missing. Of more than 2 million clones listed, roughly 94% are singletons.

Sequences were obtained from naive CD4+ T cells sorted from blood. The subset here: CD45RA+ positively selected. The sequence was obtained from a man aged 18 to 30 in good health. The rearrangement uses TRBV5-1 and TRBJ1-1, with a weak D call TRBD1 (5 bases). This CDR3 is CASSRDGTEAFF. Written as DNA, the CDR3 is TGCGCCAGCAGCCGGGACGGCACTGAAGCTTTCTTT.